This T cell receptor (beta chain) was identified during a study of blood T cells in healthy people across ages. Turning to the study itself: Per two T cells, template switching captured roughly one barcoded beta molecule.

Sample-barcoded 5' priming and a J-beta primer mix drove a second PCR of 7 to 11 cycles. A template-switch adaptor with 12 random nucleotides tagged each cDNA molecule. TCRdb reprocessed the 5' RACE reads via MiXCR and lists one record per CDR3 protein. The sample contains about 1.6 million distinct CDR3 sequences, 30% to 40% of which appear only once. This CDR3 is 12 amino acids long. V was clipped by 7 bases and J by 4 bases; unmatched bases: 6. Germline assignment: CDR1 GTSNPN and CDR2 SVGIG (reference sequence). The TCR sequence derives from a woman aged 25 to 39 in good health. Sequences were obtained from blood. This chain joins TRBV30 and TRBJ1-1; 7 positions match TRBD1. The chain's CDR3 is CASNRGGTEAFF. The CDR3 bases are TGTGCCTCAAACAGGGGTGGCACTGAAGCTTTCTTT.